Each of the 18 T cell receptor beta chains below was sequenced from the same sample in a study of cytomegalovirus exposure and HLA in healthy donors. The PCR contained 60 Vbeta and 13 Jbeta primers. The protocol was immunoSEQ multiplex PCR, while the TCRdb copy is restricted to in-frame clones and leaves out a portion. This sample has about 120,000 clones, with 79% found just once. Material: PBMCs. The receptors were sampled from a man younger than 45 in good health and CMV-seropositive.

The chain combines TRBV7-2 with TRBJ1-3, with no clear D. The V end lost 2 bases, the J end lost 4 bases, and 9 bases lay between the germline ends. The CDR3 runs 14 residues. The germline V gene has CDR1 SGHTA and CDR2 FQGNSA. Here the CDR3 DNA reads TGTGCCAGCAGCTTACGGCAGGTCGGAAACACCATATATTTT. Translating gives CASSLRQVGNTIYF.

This chain connects TRBV2 to TRBJ2-1, with TRBD2 matching over 15 bases. The CDR3 loop spans 16 amino acids. Germline V lookup: CDR1 SNHLY, CDR2 FYNNEI. Trimming at V came to 8 bases and at J to 3 bases, leaving 5 bases not matched to a gene. The CDR3: CASRTSGGAYYNEQFF. CDR3 bases: TGTGCCAGCCGGACTAGCGGGGGGGCCTACTACAATGAGCAGTTCTTC.

This chain uses TRBV10-3 with TRBJ1-1; the D is unclear. This CDR3 has 13 residues. Trimming took off 4 bases at V and 0 bases at J, with 6 bases between the two ends. Germline CDR1 is ENHRY and CDR2 is SYGVKD. The CDR3, as DNA: TGTGCCATCAGTGGGACTGTGAACACTGAAGCTTTCTTT. This translates into CAISGTVNTEAFF.

This chain connects TRBV18 to TRBJ2-5; TRBD1 matches at 7 bases. Per germline, CDR1 KGHSH and CDR2 LQKENI. The CDR3 covers 15 residues. The J segment lost 7 bases and the V segment lost 3 bases, leaving 11 bases of the junction unmatched. The CDR3 DNA follows: TGTGCCAGCTCACCTATAATACAGGGGTCGGTGACCCAGTACTTC. It encodes CASSPIIQGSVTQYF.

Only a few counts were recorded for this clone. The chain employs TRBV7-9 and TRBJ2-5, with no clear D. Near its end, the DNA agrees better with TRBJ2-7, so the J call may be wrong. The germline CDR1 and CDR2 sequences are SEHNR and FQNEAQ (reference sequence). CDR3 length: 14 amino acids. The CDR3 spells CASSLGLLGAEQYF. As DNA, the CDR3 is TGTGCCAGCAGCTTAGGCCTTTTGGGCGCCGAGCAGTACTTC.

DNA of the CDR3: TGTGCCAGCAGCGTAGGACAGGGGGCTACCTACGAGCAGTACTTC. This encodes CASSVGQGATYEQYF. This chain uses TRBV7-2 with TRBJ2-7; 11 nucleotides align to TRBD1. With 5 bases clipped from V and 2 bases from J, the junction kept 5 bases outside the gene matches. Per the germline V gene, CDR1 is SGHTA and CDR2 is FQGNSA. The CDR3 has 15 amino acids.

The J gene is TRBJ2-5, the V gene TRBV7-8; 9 bases match TRBD1. Losses at the gene ends were 4 bases for V and 5 bases for J; bases not matched to a gene: 2. The CDR3 is 13 residues long. The germline gives CDR1 SGHVS, CDR2 FQNEAQ. In nucleotides, the CDR3 is TGTGCCAGCAGCTCCGACAGGGGGGAGACCCAGTACTTC. It codes for CASSSDRGETQYF.

The chain joins TRBV25-1 to TRBJ2-3; no clear D gene. This CDR3 has 13 amino acids. Germline V CDR1 and CDR2: MGHDK, SYGVNS. Trimming removed 2 bases at V and 0 bases at J, with 3 bases between. Here the CDR3 reads CASSELSTDTQYF. The CDR3 bases are TGTGCCAGCAGTGAACTGAGCACAGATACGCAGTATTTT.

The chain joins TRBV19 to TRBJ2-5; D unresolved. The CDR3 extends over 12 amino acids. V gave up 0 bases and J gave up 7 bases, with 6 bases separating them. Germline CDR1 LNHDA, CDR2 SQIVND (reference sequence). The CDR3 DNA reads as TGTGCCAGTAGTATAGATCATGTGACCCAGTACTTC. The encoded protein is CASSIDHVTQYF. The variable domain in full, completed from reference TRBV19 and TRBJ2-5, reads DGGITQSPKYLFRKEGQNVTLSCEQNLNHDAMYWYRQDPGQGLRLIYYSQIVNDFQKGDIAEGYSVSREKKESFPLTVTSAQKNPTAFYLCASSIDHVTQYFGPGTRLLVL.

This clone has a single count. The genes are TRBV30 and TRBJ2-7, with 7 bases that match TRBD2. This CDR3 has 13 amino acids. V trimming: 3 bases; J trimming: 5 bases; junction bases outside the gene matches: 7. The V gene's germline CDR1 is GTSNPN and CDR2 SVGIG (reference sequence). This CDR3 reads CAWRVKSGNEQYF. CDR3 in DNA: TGTGCCTGGAGAGTCAAGAGCGGGAACGAGCAGTACTTC.

The rearrangement links TRBV6-5 to TRBJ2-1; TRBD1 matches 9 bases. This CDR3 is built from 15 residues. V lost 5 bases and J lost 3; bases outside the gene matches: 5. CDR1 and CDR2 (germline): MNHEY, SVGAGI. The CDR3 spells CASSATGGDYNEQFF. CDR3 DNA sequence: TGTGCCAGCAGTGCCACAGGGGGCGACTACAATGAGCAGTTCTTC.

This clone was found a few times. Mismatch with germline at one junction end may stem from a read error. This chain links TRBV7-2 with TRBJ1-2, with 7 bases aligning to TRBD1. Looked up from germline, CDR1 is SGHTA and CDR2 is FQGNSA. This CDR3 has 12 residues. The CDR3 reads CASSLNGRTGVF. CDR3 DNA: TGTGCCAGCAGCTTAAACGGCAGGACAGGTGTCTTC.

This clone came up a few times. The chain links TRBV5-4 to TRBJ1-4; D remains unclear. Germline V gene lookup returns CDR1 SGHNT and CDR2 YYREEE (reference sequence). V lost 4 bases and J lost 2, with 6 bases in between. The CDR3 is 13 residues long. CDR3 DNA: TGTGCCAGCAGCACCTACACTAATGAAAAACTGTTTTTT. The encoded protein is CASSTYTNEKLFF.

Note on this clone: The junction does not match germline at one end; this may be a read error. The rearrangement joins TRBV7-9 to TRBJ2-1; TRBD2 might be the D (6 bases). The CDR3 is 13 residues long. Germline V CDR1 and CDR2: SEHNR, FQNEAQ (reference sequence). DNA for the CDR3: TGTTCCAGCAGCTTAGGCGGGGCGGGTGAGCAGTTCTTC. Protein sequence: CSSSLGGAGEQFF.

This chain joins TRBV4-2 and TRBJ1-6; D is ambiguous. Germline V gene lookup returns CDR1 LGHNA and CDR2 YNFKEQ. CDR3 length equals 17 residues. Trimming stripped 4 bases from V and 5 bases from J, with 18 bases between. The CDR3 protein is CASSLRRMRADNSPLHF. The CDR3 DNA follows: TGTGCCAGCAGCCTGCGGAGGATGAGGGCAGATAATTCACCCCTCCACTTT.

The chain recombines TRBV7-2 with TRBJ2-1; 8 bases map to TRBD2. CDR1 and CDR2 from the germline V gene are SGHTA and FQGNSA. V gave up 7 bases and J gave up 7 bases; unmatched junction bases: 15. This CDR3 comprises 16 residues. The CDR3 region has the DNA TGTGCCAGCACCTCACCTAAGGGCGGGAGGCGAAATGAGCAGTTCTTC. Protein: CASTSPKGGRRNEQFF.

CDR3 protein: CSVGTLTNTEAFF. In DNA form, the CDR3 reads TGCAGCGTAGGGACACTCACCAACACTGAAGCTTTCTTT. The chain combines TRBV29-1 with TRBJ1-1, with TRBD1 as a possible D gene (6 bases). This CDR3 has 13 residues. The V gene's germline CDR1 is SQVTM and CDR2 ANQGSEA. V dropped 6 bases and J dropped 2 bases, with 13 bases sitting between them.

The rearrangement links TRBV7-2 to TRBJ2-5, with TRBD2 matching 9 bases. The CDR3 has 15 residues. Trimming took 5 bases from V and 2 from J; bases not matched to a gene: 6. In germline, CDR1 is SGHTA, CDR2 FQGNSA. The CDR3 loop reads CASSRTGLAQETQYF. CDR3 bases: TGTGCCAGCAGCCGCACGGGACTAGCACAAGAGACCCAGTACTTC.